This T cell receptor (beta chain) was found in a study of CD8+ T cells in alopecia areata. For the study at large: Tofacitinib administration to treated patients was oral, at 5 to 10 mg twice daily. Study observations and caveats: Administration of tofacitinib significantly diminished scalp clonality and expanded CD8+ clones within the top 100.

The trim removed 3 bases at V and 0 bases at J, leaving 3 bases unmatched. There are 15 residues in the CDR3. Germline V gene sequence: CDR1 SGHAT, CDR2 FQNNGV. Indicated treatment: oral pan-JAK inhibitor, 5-10 mg twice daily. Alopecia areata patients provided lesional scalp punch biopsies and peripheral blood. Isolation of CD4+ and CD8+ T cells from PBMCs was achieved by sorting. Sequencing relied on a cDNA template that was reverse transcribed from extracted RNA. Data came from immunoSEQ multiplex PCR; TCRdb stores just in-frame clones and leaves some out. The sample has more than 200,000 clones; less than 50% are singletons. As for this clone: What it binds is not known.

Material: CD4+ T cells sorted from blood, obtained at approximately week 39, from a patient treated with tofacitinib. The chain employs TRBV11-2 and TRBJ2-7, with 9 bases identical to TRBD2. The receptor's source is a human donor with alopecia areata. In nucleotides, the CDR3 is TGTGCCAGCAGCTTGCCGACTAGCGGCTCCTACGAGCAGTACTTC. Amino acids: CASSLPTSGSYEQYF. The variable domain in full, completed from reference TRBV11-2 and TRBJ2-7, reads EAGVAQSPRYKIIEKRQSVAFWCNPISGHATLYWYQQILGQGPKLLIQFQNNGVVDDSQLPKDRFSAERLKGVDSTLKIQPAKLEDSAVYLCASSLPTSGSYEQYFGPGTRLTVT.